One sample yielded the 17 T cell receptor beta chains listed below, sequenced in a study of beta chain features in type 1 diabetes. What was sequenced were expressed TCRB transcripts, since all of the isolated RNA had been reverse transcribed. TCRdb keeps only in-frame clones here, not all; method: immunoSEQ multiplex PCR. Of about 330,000 clones in the sample, 11% were seen once. The sample taken for sequencing was naive CD4+ T cells from blood. The receptors derive from a woman in her 30s in good health.

This chain links TRBV28 with TRBJ2-3, with TRBD2 identical over 11 bases. The CDR3 extends over 17 amino acids. The germline CDR1 and CDR2 sequences are MDHEN and SYDVKM. J lost 0 bases, V lost 5 bases, and 7 bases had no gene match. The CDR3 bases are TGTGCCAGCAGTCTGGGACTAGCGGTAACTAGCACAGATACGCAGTATTTT. Translation gives CASSLGLAVTSTDTQYF.

This clone came up a few times. This sequence joins TRBV18 and TRBJ2-5; D call uncertain. V lost 5 bases and J 4 bases, leaving 8 bases between the germline ends. The germline V gene has CDR1 KGHSH and CDR2 LQKENI. The CDR3 runs 12 residues. CDR3 residues: CASSTVSETQYF. In nucleotides, the CDR3 is TGTGCCAGCTCAACGGTGTCAGAGACCCAGTACTTC.

This clone was counted between two and nine times. The rearrangement joins TRBV7-3 to TRBJ1-2; 7 nucleotides line up with TRBD1. Germline-derived CDR1 and CDR2 are SGHTA and FQGTGA. Germline trimming cut 4 bases from V and 4 bases from J; bases unmatched to any gene: 6. CDR3 length: 14 residues. The CDR3 DNA is TGTGCCAGCAGCTCGCAGACAGGGCCCTATGGCTACACCTTC. Its translation: CASSSQTGPYGYTF.

The rearrangement uses TRBV28 and TRBJ2-7; TRBD1 is a possible D gene (6 bases). Germline values: CDR1 MDHEN, CDR2 SYDVKM. Trimming took 8 bases from V and 3 from J, leaving 17 bases between them. This CDR3 region has 14 residues. CDR3 sequence (DNA): TGTGCCAGCGCAGCCCCCACAGGGTTCTACGAGCAGTACTTC. Protein sequence: CASAAPTGFYEQYF.

This clone turned up a few times. The rearrangement links TRBV7-2 to TRBJ2-7; weak D call: TRBD1 (6 bases). This CDR3 contains 14 residues. Trimming shortened V by 5 bases and J by 6 bases, and 17 bases separated the two germline ends. Germline V CDR1 and CDR2: SGHTA, FQGNSA. For the CDR3, the DNA is TGTGCCAGCAGCCCGGGCCTCGTGGGGGCCGAGCAGTACTTC. It yields the protein CASSPGLVGAEQYF.

The rearrangement joins TRBV30 to TRBJ2-1; D unresolved. V was cut by 4 bases and J by 5 bases, with 12 bases left in between. The CDR3 runs to 13 residues. CDR1 is GTSNPN, CDR2 SVGIG, per germline (reference sequence). The CDR3 DNA is TGTGCCTGGAACCCTTTGAGAAACAATGAGCAGTTCTTC. Its protein product is CAWNPLRNNEQFF.

The V call is TRBV11-2, the J call TRBJ2-5; 11 bases map to TRBD2. Germline CDR1 reads SGHAT; CDR2 reads FQNNGV. The CDR3 loop spans 16 amino acids. With V trimmed by 3 bases and J by 2 bases, 5 bases remained unmatched. This chain's CDR3 is CASSFVAGGPQETQYF. In nucleotides, the CDR3 is TGTGCCAGCAGCTTTGTAGCGGGAGGGCCTCAAGAGACCCAGTACTTC.

The chain employs TRBV10-3 and TRBJ2-5, with TRBD1 as a possible D gene (5 bases). This CDR3 has 12 residues. Germline V lookup: CDR1 ENHRY, CDR2 SYGVKD. The V end was cut by 8 bases, the J end by 1 base, with 8 bases between. The CDR3 region is CAIGQGQETQYF. CDR3 bases: TGTGCCATCGGGCAGGGCCAAGAGACCCAGTACTTC.

V is TRBV7-2 and J is TRBJ2-2; no clear D. In germline, CDR1 is SGHTA, CDR2 FQGNSA. There are 16 residues in the CDR3. The ends were cut back, 1 base at V and 1 base at J, with 10 bases in the middle. CDR3 sequence (DNA): TGTGCCAGCAGCTTAGAGTCAGCGAAGAACACCGGGGAGCTGTTTTTT. Amino acids: CASSLESAKNTGELFF. The full variable domain, in which reference TRBV7-2 and TRBJ2-2 provide the parts outside the CDR3, is GAGVSQSPSNKVTEKGKDVELRCDPISGHTALYWYRQSLGQGLEFLIYFQGNSAPDKSGLPSDRFSAERTGGSVSTLTIQRTQQEDSAVYLCASSLESAKNTGELFFGEGSRLTVL.

This clone was counted between two and nine times. The rearrangement uses TRBV7-2 and TRBJ2-3; 14 bases are a match to TRBD2. J gave up 6 bases and V 4 bases, and 9 bases lay outside the gene matches. CDR3 length: 17 residues. Germline loops: CDR1 SGHTA, CDR2 FQGNSA. CDR3 nucleotides: TGTGCCAGCAGCTCCCCGACTAGCGGGAGGGCCTGGGATACGCAGTATTTT. Protein sequence: CASSSPTSGRAWDTQYF.

The chain has TRBV11-2 and TRBJ2-2, with D uncertain. Deletions cut 1 base from V and 3 bases from J, with 9 bases between. The CDR3 is 15 residues long. Germline assignment: CDR1 SGHAT and CDR2 FQNNGV. The CDR3 spells CASSLAGWDTGELFF. The CDR3 DNA follows: TGTGCCAGCAGCTTAGCCGGGTGGGACACCGGGGAGCTGTTTTTT.

The chain is built from TRBV15 and TRBJ1-4; no reliable D call. The ends were cut back, 2 bases at V and 0 bases at J, with 7 bases in the middle. CDR1 is LNHNV, CDR2 YYDKDF, per germline (reference sequence). CDR3 length: 15 residues. The CDR3 is CATSRPTPTNEKLFF. Here the CDR3 DNA reads TGTGCCACCAGCAGACCAACACCAACTAATGAAAAACTGTTTTTT.

V gene TRBV27 combines with J gene TRBJ1-2; possibly TRBD1 for D (6 bases). Germline V CDR1 and CDR2: MNHEY, SMNVEV (reference sequence). The CDR3 totals 13 residues. The V gene lost 6 bases and the J gene lost 6 bases, with 14 bases spanning the gap. CDR3 nucleotide sequence: TGTGCCAGCAGGACCAACAGGGAGAATGGCTACACCTTC. As protein: CASRTNRENGYTF.

This clone turned up a few times. This chain uses TRBV28 with TRBJ2-1, with TRBD2 identical over 14 bases. The CDR3 has 16 residues. The trim removed 5 bases at V and 6 bases at J, leaving 6 bases unmatched. From germline, CDR1 is MDHEN and CDR2 SYDVKM. Here the CDR3 reads CASSPAGTSGSNEQFF. The CDR3 DNA is TGTGCCAGCAGTCCCGCCGGGACTAGCGGGAGCAATGAGCAGTTCTTC.

The genes are TRBV20-1 and TRBJ2-3; 9 bases agree with TRBD2. Germline values: CDR1 DFQATT, CDR2 SNEGSKA (reference sequence). The CDR3 loop spans 11 amino acids. The CDR3 sequence: CSRLADDRAYF. CDR3 nucleotides: TGCAGCCGACTAGCGGACGACCGAGCGTATTTT.

This chain links TRBV11-2 with TRBJ2-7, with 7 bases lining up with TRBD1. J was trimmed by 3 bases and V by 5 bases; bases with no gene match: 7. This CDR3 is 14 amino acids long. Germline assignment: CDR1 SGHAT and CDR2 FQNNGV. This chain's CDR3 is CASSKDRELYEQYF. CDR3 nucleotide sequence: TGTGCCAGCAGCAAAGACAGGGAACTCTACGAGCAGTACTTC.

The gene calls are TRBV28 and TRBJ2-7, with TRBD1 matching over 9 bases. The V segment lost 10 bases and the J segment 3 bases; nucleotides outside the gene matches: 31. CDR3 length: 21 residues. Germline V gene sequence: CDR1 MDHEN, CDR2 SYDVKM. CDR3 sequence: CATTGQGAGRPWIKTYYEQYF. The DNA for the CDR3 is TGTGCCACCACGGGACAGGGCGCAGGGAGGCCCTGGATCAAAACCTACTACGAGCAGTACTTC. Variable domain in full (rest from reference TRBV28 and TRBJ2-7): DVKVTQSSRYLVKRTGEKVFLECVQDMDHENMFWYRQDPGLGLRLIYFSYDVKMKEKGDIPEGYSVSREKKERFSLILESASTNQTSMYLCATTGQGAGRPWIKTYYEQYFGPGTRLTVT.